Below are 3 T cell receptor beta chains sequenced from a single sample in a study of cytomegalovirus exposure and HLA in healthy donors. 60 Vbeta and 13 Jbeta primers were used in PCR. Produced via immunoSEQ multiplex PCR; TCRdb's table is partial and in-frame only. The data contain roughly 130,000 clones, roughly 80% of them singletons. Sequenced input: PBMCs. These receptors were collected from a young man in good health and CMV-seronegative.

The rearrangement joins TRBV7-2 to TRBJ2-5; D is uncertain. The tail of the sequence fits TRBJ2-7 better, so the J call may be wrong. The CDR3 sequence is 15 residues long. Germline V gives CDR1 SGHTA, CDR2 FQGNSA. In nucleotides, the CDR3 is TGTGCCAGCACCTCTCCGGGTCTCTTGTCCTACGAGCAGTACTTC. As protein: CASTSPGLLSYEQYF.

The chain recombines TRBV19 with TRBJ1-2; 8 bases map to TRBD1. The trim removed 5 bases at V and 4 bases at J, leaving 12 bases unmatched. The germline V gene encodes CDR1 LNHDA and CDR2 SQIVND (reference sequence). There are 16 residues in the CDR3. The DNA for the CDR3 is TGTGCCAGTAGTTCGACCCGACAGGGGATGGCCTATGGCTACACCTTC. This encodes CASSSTRQGMAYGYTF.

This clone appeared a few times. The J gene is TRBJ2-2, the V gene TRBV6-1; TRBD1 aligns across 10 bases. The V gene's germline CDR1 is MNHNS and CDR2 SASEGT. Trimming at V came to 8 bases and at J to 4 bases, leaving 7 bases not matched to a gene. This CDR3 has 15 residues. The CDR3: CASPRGDRGTGELFF. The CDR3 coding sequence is TGTGCCAGCCCGCGTGGGGACAGGGGCACCGGGGAGCTGTTTTTT.